This T cell receptor beta chain is from a study of control samples from healthy donors and cancer patients. The CDR3 length is 15 residues. Germline CDR1 reads SGHDN; CDR2 reads FVKESK. The germline V and J ends were trimmed by 3 bases and 4 bases, with 15 bases remaining between them. Assay: immunoSEQ multiplex PCR; the TCRdb copy retains only in-frame clones and omits some. The sample records about 49,000 clones, roughly 85% being singletons. The sequence came from a woman in her forties or fifties with lung cancer. The sequencing sample was made of PBMCs. The V and J genes are TRBV14 and TRBJ1-2; D possibly corresponds to TRBD1 (5 bases). The CDR3 here is CASSQDRWGGYGYTF. The CDR3 nucleotides read TGTGCCAGCAGCCAGGACCGTTGGGGGGGCTATGGCTACACCTTC.